The 27 T cell receptor beta chains in this list originate from one sample, sequenced in a study of shared clonotypes between healthy human individuals. Some clones are missing from TCRdb's copy, which holds only in-frame ones; the method was immunoSEQ multiplex PCR. Found here are around 2,000,000 clones, under 95% of them singletons; the top ten hold about 1.5%. Naive CD8 cells, CD45RO-negative and positively selected for CCR7, excluded terminally differentiated effector memory CD45RA+ cells. Sequenced input: naive CD8+ T cells from PBMCs. The receptors come from a man younger than 30 in good health. Some clones in this sample may be carry-over from other donors' samples.

A note on this clone: Other DNA sequences of this sample code for an identical CDR3. V gene TRBV28 combines with J gene TRBJ2-2; D is unresolved. The germline CDR1 and CDR2 sequences are MDHEN and SYDVKM. The CDR3 loop spans 11 amino acids. V was shortened by 6 bases and J by 6 bases, with 5 bases between the two germline ends. The CDR3 coding sequence is TGTGCCAGCAGCCTCTCCGGGGAGCTGTTTTTT. Encoded protein: CASSLSGELFF.

This clone was observed once. The genes are TRBV11-2 and TRBJ2-3; TRBD1 aligns across 9 bases. The CDR3 consists of 13 residues. CDR1 and CDR2 from the germline V gene are SGHAT and FQNNGV. V lost 1 base to trimming and J lost 13 bases; unmatched junction nucleotides: 6. The CDR3 coding sequence is TGTGCCAGCAGCTTAGCCCCGGGACAGGGAGAGTATTTT. Translating gives CASSLAPGQGEYF.

The chain has TRBV7-9 and TRBJ2-7; 8 positions agree with TRBD2. Unmatched junction bases numbered 10, after V lost 3 bases and J lost 0 bases. The CDR3 runs to 17 residues. Germline lookup yields CDR1 SEHNR and CDR2 FQNEAQ (reference sequence). CDR3 region: CASSFSPSLAGSYEQYF. The DNA for the CDR3 is TGTGCCAGCAGCTTTTCCCCCTCCCTAGCGGGCTCCTACGAGCAGTACTTC.

This chain connects TRBV5-1 to TRBJ1-2, with a weak D call TRBD1 (5 bases). The V end was cut by 0 bases, the J end by 5 bases, with 26 bases between. This CDR3 has 19 amino acids. CDR1 is SGHRS, CDR2 YFSETQ, per germline. CDR3 residues: CASSLGSGTLNPIAYGYTF. The CDR3 nucleotides read TGCGCCAGCAGCTTGGGGTCTGGGACCCTGAACCCTATTGCTTATGGCTACACCTTC.

The J gene is TRBJ2-7, the V gene TRBV6-1, with D tentatively TRBD2 (6 bases). The CDR3 runs to 17 residues. The germline CDR1 and CDR2 sequences are MNHNS and SASEGT. With 1 base removed from V and 4 bases from J, the gap between germline ends came to 20 bases. The CDR3: CASSEVVLDYGEYEQYF. Here the CDR3 DNA reads TGTGCCAGCAGTGAAGTAGTGTTGGACTACGGCGAGTACGAGCAGTACTTC.

V usage is TRBV27 and J usage is TRBJ2-2, with 7 nucleotides matching TRBD2. Trimming cost V 7 bases and J 3 bases; bases outside gene matches: 11. The CDR3 is made up of 16 amino acids. Germline assignment: CDR1 MNHEY and CDR2 SMNVEV (reference sequence). The CDR3 is CASTSRAGRDTGELFF. In DNA form, the CDR3 reads TGTGCCAGCACCTCTCGCGCGGGGAGGGACACCGGGGAGCTGTTTTTT.

The rearrangement links TRBV6-5 to TRBJ2-7, with TRBD2 matching 7 bases. The germline V gene has CDR1 MNHEY and CDR2 SVGAGI. V lost 2 bases and J lost 0; bases outside the gene matches: 7. The CDR3 consists of 16 residues. The CDR3 bases are TGTGCCAGCAGTTACGCTCGGGAGGTCTTCTCCTACGAGCAGTACTTC. Encoded protein: CASSYAREVFSYEQYF.

Comments on this clone: Other DNA variants within this sample encode the same CDR3. The V gene is TRBV18, the J gene TRBJ2-2; D is unclear. This CDR3 comprises 11 residues. Trimming left V 3 bases short and J 6 bases short, with 2 bases between. In germline, CDR1 is KGHSH, CDR2 LQKENI. The CDR3 region has the DNA TGTGCCAGCTCACCCGCCGGGGAGCTGTTTTTT. It translates to CASSPAGELFF. The full variable domain, in which reference TRBV18 and TRBJ2-2 provide the parts outside the CDR3, is NAGVMQNPRHLVRRRGQEARLRCSPMKGHSHVYWYRQLPEEGLKFMVYLQKENIIDESGMPKERFSAEFPKEGPSILRIQQVVRGDSAAYFCASSPAGELFFGEGSRLTVL.

V is TRBV19 and J is TRBJ2-7, with 7 bases fitting TRBD2. Trimming removed 1 base from V and 5 bases from J; junction bases left unmatched: 8. In germline, CDR1 is LNHDA, CDR2 SQIVND (reference sequence). The CDR3 loop spans 15 amino acids. CDR3 loop: CASSIGAGDSDEQYF. The CDR3 nucleotides read TGTGCCAGTAGTATAGGGGCGGGGGATAGCGACGAGCAGTACTTC.

This chain connects TRBV29-1 to TRBJ2-7; 8 bases are shared with TRBD1. Germline V gene sequence: CDR1 SQVTM, CDR2 ANQGSEA. CDR3 size: 13 residues. V lost 6 bases to trimming and J lost 2 bases; unmatched junction nucleotides: 6. The CDR3 loop is CSVSGGAAYEQYF. The CDR3, as DNA: TGCAGCGTATCAGGGGGCGCGGCCTACGAGCAGTACTTC.

The chain joins TRBV7-8 to TRBJ2-1; D is ambiguous. Trimming pared 1 base from V and 0 bases from J, leaving 13 bases between. CDR1 and CDR2 from the germline V gene are SGHVS and FQNEAQ. The length of the CDR3 is 17 residues. CDR3 bases: TGTGCCAGCAGCTTAGTTCTAGGGCGGAGCTCCTACAATGAGCAGTTCTTC. Amino acids: CASSLVLGRSSYNEQFF.

A few counts support this clone. Additional DNA sequences in this sample encode the identical CDR3. V gene TRBV28 combines with J gene TRBJ1-1; D unresolved. CDR1 is MDHEN, CDR2 SYDVKM, per germline. The CDR3 spans 13 residues. Trimming left V 1 base short and J 3 bases short, with 6 bases between. The CDR3 loop reads CASSLLRDTEAFF. The CDR3 coding sequence is TGTGCCAGCAGTTTATTACGGGACACTGAAGCTTTCTTT.

The chain carries TRBV5-6 and TRBJ1-2; TRBD1 is a possible D gene (6 bases). The CDR3 is made up of 14 amino acids. The V end was cut by 0 bases, the J end by 8 bases, with 14 bases between. Germline CDR1 is SGHDT and CDR2 is YYEEEE. The CDR3 DNA follows: TGTGCCAGCAGCTTGGTGGGGGGCTCTAGGGGCTACACCTTC. Protein: CASSLVGGSRGYTF.

V is TRBV4-3 and J is TRBJ2-1; 10 bases are shared with TRBD1. J gave up 4 bases and V 5 bases, and 5 bases lay outside the gene matches. Looked up from germline, CDR1 is LGHNA and CDR2 is YSLEER. There are 15 residues in the CDR3. The CDR3 DNA reads as TGCGCCAGCAGCAACCGGGACAGGGGTTACAATGAGCAGTTCTTC. Translated: CASSNRDRGYNEQFF.

The chain recombines TRBV5-8 with TRBJ1-4; tentative D call: TRBD1 (6 bases). The CDR3 extends over 16 amino acids. V lost 0 bases and J 3 bases, leaving 12 bases between the germline ends. Germline V gene lookup returns CDR1 SGHTS and CDR2 YDEGEE. The CDR3, as DNA: TGTGCCAGCAGCTTGGACGGGGGGGGCTCTAATGAAAAACTGTTTTTT. Encoded protein: CASSLDGGGSNEKLFF.

J is TRBJ2-2 and V is TRBV18, with D possibly TRBD2 on 6 matching bases. Trimming took 1 base from V and 3 from J, leaving 15 bases between them. The V gene's germline CDR1 is KGHSH and CDR2 LQKENI. The CDR3 runs 17 residues. CDR3 DNA: TGTGCCAGCTCACCACTGCCCGGGACTGGAGACACCGGGGAGCTGTTTTTT. Protein sequence: CASSPLPGTGDTGELFF.

V usage is TRBV29-1 and J usage is TRBJ2-7; no reliable D call. V shed 4 bases and J shed 3 bases, with 10 bases lying between them. The germline V gene has CDR1 SQVTM and CDR2 ANQGSEA. The CDR3 has 12 amino acids. CDR3 in DNA: TGCAGCGTTGGGCTCAGCCACTACGAGCAGTACTTC. This codes for CSVGLSHYEQYF.

The genes are TRBV29-1 and TRBJ1-1; 7 nucleotides agree with TRBD1. Germline CDR1 and CDR2: SQVTM and ANQGSEA. V lost 5 bases, J lost 4 bases, and 4 bases stayed unmatched. The CDR3 runs 12 residues. Written as DNA, the CDR3 is TGCAGCGTTTTTCAGGGGGGCACTGAAGCTTTCTTT. The encoded protein is CSVFQGGTEAFF.

The chain couples TRBV27 to TRBJ2-7; D possibly matches TRBD1 or TRBD2 (5 bases each). CDR3 length: 14 residues. V lost 3 bases to trimming and J lost 5 bases, with 14 bases between them. From germline, CDR1 is MNHEY and CDR2 SMNVEV (reference sequence). The CDR3 DNA sequence: TGTGCCAGCAGTTTCTCTCAGGGAGAGAACGAGCAGTACTTC. Residues: CASSFSQGENEQYF.

This sequence joins TRBV5-6 and TRBJ2-7, with D uncertain. CDR1 and CDR2 (germline): SGHDT, YYEEEE. The CDR3 extends over 16 amino acids. V lost 1 base, J lost 4 bases, and 18 bases lay in between. For the CDR3, the DNA is TGTGCCAGCAGCTTGAATTGGCGTACGTCGGGTTACGAGCAGTACTTC. Residues: CASSLNWRTSGYEQYF.

This rearrangement joins TRBV14 to TRBJ2-1, with 12 bases aligning to TRBD2. CDR1 and CDR2 (germline): SGHDN, FVKESK. This CDR3 comprises 14 residues. With V trimmed by 4 bases and J by 6 bases, 1 base remained unmatched. The CDR3 sequence: CASSLGLAGNEQFF. The CDR3 bases are TGTGCCAGCAGCCTGGGACTAGCGGGCAATGAGCAGTTCTTC.

This chain joins TRBV28 and TRBJ2-7, with D unclear. Germline V lookup: CDR1 MDHEN, CDR2 SYDVKM. V lost 4 bases and J 0 bases, leaving 10 bases between the germline ends. The CDR3 covers 14 residues. The CDR3 protein is CASSSPELSYEQYF. The CDR3, as DNA: TGTGCCAGCAGTTCACCCGAGCTCTCCTACGAGCAGTACTTC.

This chain uses TRBV29-1 with TRBJ2-2, with TRBD2 identical over 8 bases. Germline V gene lookup returns CDR1 SQVTM and CDR2 ANQGSEA. CDR3 length: 15 amino acids. V lost 1 base to trimming and J lost 1 base; unmatched junction nucleotides: 2. CDR3 DNA: TGCAGCGTTGAAGCGGGGGGGTGGAACACCGGGGAGCTGTTTTTT. Translation gives CSVEAGGWNTGELFF.

V is TRBV9 and J is TRBJ1-2; D is undetermined. This CDR3 comprises 14 residues. V gave up 0 bases and J gave up 1 base, with 7 bases separating them. The germline V gene encodes CDR1 SGDLS and CDR2 YYNGEE. CDR3 residues: CASSVGPDNYGYTF. CDR3 bases: TGTGCCAGCAGCGTAGGTCCTGATAACTATGGCTACACCTTC.

The chain recombines TRBV6-1 with TRBJ2-1; TRBD1 agrees at 7 bases. V lost 7 bases, J lost 7 bases, and 10 bases stayed unmatched. This CDR3 has 14 amino acids. Looked up from germline, CDR1 is MNHNS and CDR2 is SASEGT. The CDR3 DNA sequence: TGTGCCAGCACGGATACAGGGGTGGGTAATGAGCAGTTCTTC. Its protein product is CASTDTGVGNEQFF.

CDR3 sequence (DNA): TGCAGCGCCGAGGTGGGTCACAGGGGCCCCGGGGAGCTGTTTTTT. Translating gives CSAEVGHRGPGELFF. V gene TRBV29-1 combines with J gene TRBJ2-2; 7 nucleotides align to TRBD1. Germline CDR1 reads SQVTM; CDR2 reads ANQGSEA. V shed 7 bases, J shed 6 bases, and the junction held 14 bases outside the gene matches. The CDR3 contains 15 residues.

The genes are TRBV10-3 and TRBJ1-5; D not resolved. CDR1 and CDR2 (germline): ENHRY, SYGVKD. V lost 0 bases and J lost 4, with 16 bases in between. This CDR3 is 17 amino acids long. The CDR3 protein is CAISESNWAVPNQPQHF. Here the CDR3 DNA reads TGTGCCATCAGTGAGTCGAATTGGGCAGTACCTAATCAGCCCCAGCATTTT.